The sequence of this T cell receptor (beta chain) was determined in a study of blood T cell repertoires in COVID-19. As for the study in general: PBMCs, B-cell-depleted T cells, or T cells provided the cDNA or gDNA that made up the material.

Per the original methods: Researchers report that nucleated cell counts were estimated from reference gene primer amplification. Using immunoSEQ multiplex PCR, the repertoire was profiled, and TCRdb retains in-frame clones only, with some absent. D and trimming come from the DNA, and the V and J calls and clone size come from that table. This table holds about 160,000 clones, roughly 84% found once. The CDR3 covers 15 residues. CDR1 is SGHVS and CDR2 is FQNEAQ in the germline V gene. With 3 bases removed from V and 4 bases from J, the gap between germline ends came to 15 bases. The chain is built from TRBV7-8 and TRBJ1-2; D might be TRBD1 (6 bases). The specimen was peripheral blood. The TCR comes from a man aged 40-49 years with acute or convalescent COVID-19. DNA of the CDR3: TGTGCCAGCAGCTTTACAGGGCCCCCCGGCTATGGCTACACCTTC. Amino acids: CASSFTGPPGYGYTF.